These 21 T cell receptor beta chains were all obtained from the same sample, sequenced in a study of human T cells and chemical hapten exposure. Time point described: pre-sensitization, week 0. As to treatment: therapeutic diphenylcyclopropenone sensitization with weekly scalp DPC. MiXCR was run by TCRdb on the RACE reads, yielding one entry per CDR3 protein. The table lists about 87,000 distinct CDR3 sequences, 8% to 10% of them singletons. This specimen consisted of whole blood, obtained in connection with sensitization to the hapten diphenylcyclopropenone (DPC). These receptors were taken from a woman in her forties with alopecia areata. Some clones in this sample may be carry-over from other donors' samples.

In its sample, this clonotype was seen a few times. In nucleotides, the CDR3 is TGTGCCAGCAGTCCCCCCGGGACAGGGAAGAACACTGAAGCTTTCTTT. It yields the protein CASSPPGTGKNTEAFF. The chain couples TRBV3-1 to TRBJ1-1; 9 nucleotides align to TRBD1. Trimming took 6 bases from V and 1 from J; bases not matched to a gene: 9. The CDR3 has 16 residues. Germline CDR1 LGHDT, CDR2 YNNKEL (reference sequence).

This clonotype was recorded a few times. The chain carries TRBV11-2 and TRBJ2-3; 9 nucleotides agree with TRBD2. Germline assignment: CDR1 SGHAT and CDR2 FQNNGV. CDR3 length equals 16 residues. The ends lost 4 bases at V and 0 bases at J; junction bases unmatched: 5. In DNA form, the CDR3 reads TGTGCCAGCAGCTCTACAGGACTAGCGAGCACAGATACGCAGTATTTT. Its protein product is CASSSTGLASTDTQYF.

This clonotype was detected many times. The chain couples TRBV7-8 to TRBJ1-3; D perhaps matches TRBD1 (5 bases). This CDR3 has 16 residues. CDR1 SGHVS and CDR2 FQNEAQ come from the germline V gene. Trimming cost V 0 bases and J 1 base, with 10 bases left between them. CDR3 DNA: TGTGCCAGCAGCTTAGCGGGGGTATCTTCTGGAAACACCATATATTTT. Translated, it gives CASSLAGVSSGNTIYF.

This clonotype has a handful of counts. The chain uses TRBV24-1 and TRBJ2-2; D remains unclear. Germline lookup yields CDR1 KGHDR and CDR2 SFDVKD. V dropped 0 bases and J dropped 3 bases, with 10 bases sitting between them. The CDR3 has 16 residues. CDR3 in amino acids: CATSDLQGSDTGELFF. The CDR3 DNA reads TGTGCCACCAGTGATTTGCAAGGGTCGGACACCGGGGAGCTGTTTTTT.

This clonotype was detected many times. The chain is built from TRBV6-5 and TRBJ2-7; the match to TRBD1 covers 8 bases. Germline V gene data show CDR1 as MNHEY and CDR2 as SVGAGI. V was pared by 0 bases and J by 2 bases, with 3 bases of the junction left unmatched. CDR3 length: 15 residues. CDR3 sequence reads: CASSYSDRATYEQYF. The CDR3 DNA sequence: TGTGCCAGCAGTTACTCGGACAGGGCGACCTACGAGCAGTACTTC.

In this sample, this clonotype turned up a few times. V gene TRBV12-3 or TRBV12-4 combines with J gene TRBJ2-2; D might be TRBD1 (6 bases). This CDR3 has 17 amino acids. Trimming stripped 6 bases from V and 0 bases from J, with 17 bases between. The CDR3 region has the DNA TGTGCCAGCAGCCGGGACAAGATCCTCTCGAACACCGGGGAGCTGTTTTTT. It translates to CASSRDKILSNTGELFF.

The chain couples TRBV10-3 to TRBJ2-7; 8 bases match TRBD2. CDR3 length: 13 residues. Unmatched junction bases numbered 10, after V lost 8 bases and J lost 7 bases. Germline V gene lookup returns CDR1 ENHRY and CDR2 SYGVKD. The DNA of the CDR3 is TGTGCCATCCGGGACGACCCTAGCGGGGAGCAGTACTTC. Translation: CAIRDDPSGEQYF.

In its sample, this clonotype was seen many times. This chain joins TRBV6-2 or TRBV6-3 and TRBJ2-1, with a possible D match to TRBD2 (5 bases). Trimming left V 6 bases short and J 9 bases short, with 18 bases between. The length of the CDR3 is 14 residues. In germline, CDR1 is MNHEY, CDR2 SVGEGT. DNA for the CDR3: TGTGCCAGCAGGAACCCCGGTGGGAGTGGTGAGCAGTTCTTC. Its protein is CASRNPGGSGEQFF.

The V call is TRBV5-6, the J call TRBJ2-6, with 11 bases aligning to TRBD1. Germline V CDR1 and CDR2: SGHDT, YYEEEE. This CDR3 spans 18 amino acids. V was pared by 4 bases and J by 3 bases, with 9 bases of the junction left unmatched. The CDR3 here is CASSAGGQGAGGANVLTF. The CDR3 nucleotides are TGTGCCAGCAGCGCTGGTGGACAGGGGGCAGGTGGGGCCAACGTCCTGACTTTC. The full variable domain, in which reference TRBV5-6 and TRBJ2-6 provide the parts outside the CDR3, is DAGVTQSPTHLIKTRGQQVTLRCSPKSGHDTVSWYQQALGQGPQFIFQYYEEEERQRGNFPDRFSGHQFPNYSSELNVNALLLGDSALYLCASSAGGQGAGGANVLTFGAGSRLTVL.

This clonotype has at least ten counts. The gene calls are TRBV20-1 and TRBJ2-7; D is perhaps TRBD1 or TRBD2 (5 bases each). CDR3 length: 12 amino acids. Germline CDR1 DFQATT, CDR2 SNEGSKA (reference sequence). In DNA form, the CDR3 reads TGCAAGATTGGGACGGATTCCTACGAGCAGTACTTC. Residues: CKIGTDSYEQYF.

The V call is TRBV27, the J call TRBJ2-7; 10 bases map to TRBD1. V shed 3 bases and J 3 bases; nucleotides not matched to a gene: 5. CDR1 is MNHEY, CDR2 SMNVEV, per germline (reference sequence). The CDR3 is made up of 15 amino acids. CDR3 bases: TGTGCCAGCAGTTTCTCCGGGACAGGGGTCTACGAGCAGTACTTC. Translation: CASSFSGTGVYEQYF.

This clonotype was observed many times. The chain joins TRBV7-3 to TRBJ2-6, with 8 bases fitting TRBD1. Losses at the gene ends were 5 bases for V and 9 bases for J; bases not matched to a gene: 6. The CDR3 totals 14 residues. The germline V gene has CDR1 SGHTA and CDR2 FQGTGA. The chain's CDR3 is CASSPDRAHNVLTF. The CDR3 DNA reads TGTGCCAGCAGCCCGGACAGGGCTCACAACGTCCTGACTTTC. Variable domain in full (rest from reference TRBV7-3 and TRBJ2-6): GAGVSQTPSNKVTEKGKYVELRCDPISGHTALYWYRQSLGQGPEFLIYFQGTGAADDSGLPNDRFFAVRPEGSVSTLKIQRTERGDSAVYLCASSPDRAHNVLTFGAGSRLTVL.

This clonotype is a singleton in its sample. In DNA form, the CDR3 reads TGTGCCAGCAGTGTGGAAGGTTTCGCCGGGGAGCTGTTTTTT. Amino acids: CASSVEGFAGELFF. V gene TRBV2 combines with J gene TRBJ2-2; D remains ambiguous. The CDR3 loop spans 14 amino acids. Trimming stripped 4 bases from V and 6 bases from J, with 12 bases between. CDR1 is SNHLY, CDR2 FYNNEI, per germline.

As for this clonotype: This may come from a read error, since a much larger clone is one base off. The chain employs TRBV11-2 and TRBJ2-1; TRBD2 might be the D (6 bases). CDR1 is SGHAT and CDR2 is FQNNGV in the germline V gene. Trimming cost V 3 bases and J 8 bases, with 14 bases left between them. This CDR3 comprises 14 residues. CDR3 DNA: TGTGCCAGCAGCTTCGGCGGGGCGGTCCATGAGCAGTTCTTC. As protein: CASSFGGAVHEQFF. The full variable domain, in which reference TRBV11-2 and TRBJ2-1 provide the parts outside the CDR3, is EAGVAQSPRYKIIEKRQSVAFWCNPISGHATLYWYQQILGQGPKLLIQFQNNGVVDDSQLPKDRFSAERLKGVDSTLKIQPAKLEDSAVYLCASSFGGAVHEQFFGPGTRLTVL.

This clonotype was counted between two and nine times. This sequence joins TRBV3-1 and TRBJ1-5; no definite D call. The CDR3 is 13 residues long. The germline V gene has CDR1 LGHDT and CDR2 YNNKEL (reference sequence). V lost 0 bases and J lost 5, with 5 bases in between. The CDR3 protein is CASSQDLYQPQHF. The CDR3 DNA reads as TGTGCCAGCAGCCAAGATCTTTATCAGCCCCAGCATTTT.

This clonotype was detected many times. The chain joins TRBV19 to TRBJ2-2, with 7 bases identical to TRBD1. Per germline, CDR1 LNHDA and CDR2 SQIVND (reference sequence). With 7 bases clipped from V and 7 bases from J, the junction kept 12 bases outside the gene matches. CDR3 size: 15 residues. CDR3 region: CASTKSDRVNGELFF. The CDR3 DNA reads TGTGCCAGTACCAAAAGTGACAGGGTTAACGGGGAGCTGTTTTTT.

The chain recombines TRBV7-9 with TRBJ1-5; D possibly corresponds to TRBD1 (5 bases). Trimming shortened V by 2 bases and J by 3 bases, and 8 bases separated the two germline ends. CDR1 SEHNR and CDR2 FQNEAQ come from the germline V gene (reference sequence). This CDR3 has 14 residues. CDR3 amino acids: CASSLQGFNQPQHF. In nucleotides, the CDR3 is TGTGCCAGCAGCTTACAGGGTTTCAATCAGCCCCAGCATTTT.

This clonotype was observed many times. For the CDR3, the DNA is TGTGCCAGCAGTGGAATTACTCCGCGAGCAACTAATGAAAAACTGTTTTTT. Amino acids: CASSGITPRATNEKLFF. J is TRBJ1-4 and V is TRBV2; no clear D. Trimming removed 4 bases from V and 0 bases from J, with 15 bases in between. The germline V gene encodes CDR1 SNHLY and CDR2 FYNNEI. The CDR3 loop spans 17 amino acids.

This clonotype was seen a handful of times. J is TRBJ2-3 and V is TRBV9, with 8 bases that match TRBD1. The trim removed 1 base at V and 3 bases at J, leaving 1 base unmatched. CDR1 and CDR2 (germline): SGDLS, YYNGEE. The CDR3 consists of 14 residues. Written as DNA, the CDR3 is TGTGCCAGCAGCGTAAGGACAGGGACAGATACGCAGTATTTT. It codes for CASSVRTGTDTQYF.

The chain links TRBV4-3 to TRBJ1-4, with D possibly TRBD1 on 5 matching bases. V lost 1 base, J lost 8 bases, and 14 bases lay in between. This CDR3 has 15 residues. Germline CDR1 and CDR2: LGHNA and YSLEER. CDR3 bases: TGCGCCAGCAGCCAAGTGGGGCGGGGGACGGAAAAACTGTTTTTT. Translating gives CASSQVGRGTEKLFF.

This clonotype has at least ten counts. The chain carries TRBV5-4 and TRBJ2-3; 10 positions agree with TRBD1. After removal of 3 bases from V and 5 bases from J, the junction contained 3 bases not matched to a gene. The CDR3 runs 14 residues. CDR1 and CDR2 (germline): SGHNT, YYREEE (reference sequence). Here the CDR3 reads CASSYGQGGDTQYF. The DNA for the CDR3 is TGTGCCAGCAGCTATGGACAGGGGGGAGATACGCAGTATTTT.